This T cell receptor beta chain was retrieved from a study of beta chain features in type 1 diabetes. Study-wide background: Sorted cell examination encompassed around 100,000,000 cells across all samples. General study results and limits: Among patients with Type 1 diabetes, TCRB CDR3s were moderately but significantly shorter in every one of the four CD4+ subsets.

The whole isolated RNA underwent reverse transcription, so sequencing captured expressed TCRB transcripts. About 3.4 million reads per sample on average were obtained from naive, central memory and regulatory T cell samples. Sequenced by immunoSEQ multiplex PCR; TCRdb stores in-frame clones only, minus some. Of about 320,000 clones in the sample, 14% were seen once. Germline lookup yields CDR1 SGHAT and CDR2 FQNNGV. Between the trimmed V and J ends, which lost 2 bases and 6 bases, there was a span of 5 bases. The CDR3 consists of 11 residues. Once sorted, every population was more than 98% pure. This clone was recorded a few times. What it binds is not known.

This clonotype was obtained from a man under 40 in good health. The chain is built from TRBV11-2 and TRBJ2-7; D gene ambiguous. The source material was central memory CD4+ T cells from blood. CDR3 DNA sequence: TGTGCCAGCAGCTTACTAGGCGAGCAGTACTTC. It encodes CASSLLGEQYF. The variable domain in full, with the rest retrieved from reference TRBV11-2 and TRBJ2-7, is EAGVAQSPRYKIIEKRQSVAFWCNPISGHATLYWYQQILGQGPKLLIQFQNNGVVDDSQLPKDRFSAERLKGVDSTLKIQPAKLEDSAVYLCASSLLGEQYFGPGTRLTVT.